The 20 T cell receptor beta chains in this list originate from one sample, sequenced in a study of blood T cells in healthy people across ages. The authors ran a second PCR of about 6 to 11 cycles using a sample-barcoded 5' primer and a J-beta primer mix. TCRdb independently ran MiXCR on the 5' RACE reads; one entry per CDR3 protein. The table has some 1.7 million distinct CDR3 sequences, over 25% seen once. Sequencing was carried out using blood. The receptors derive from a woman aged 25 to 45 in good health.

This clonotype was counted a few times. This chain links TRBV6-1 with TRBJ2-3; the D gene could be TRBD1 or TRBD2 (5 bases each). Germline assignment: CDR1 MNHNS and CDR2 SASEGT. V lost 6 bases to trimming and J lost 1 base, with 17 bases between them. This CDR3 is 16 amino acids long. CDR3 bases: TGTGCCAGCAGCCAAAGAGAGGGGTTCGGCACAGATACGCAGTATTTT. Translating gives CASSQREGFGTDTQYF.

For this clonotype: This could be a read error, since a much larger clone is one nucleotide away. Because it lacks the conserved phenylalanine or tryptophan at the end, this CDR3 is likely a read error. The V gene is TRBV19, the J gene TRBJ2-1; 8 bases map to TRBD2. Trimming took 7 bases from V and 7 from J; bases not matched to a gene: 3. Germline V gene sequence: CDR1 LNHDA, CDR2 SQIVND (reference sequence). This CDR3 spans 12 amino acids. The CDR3 bases are TGTGCCAGTACCCAGCGGGGGAATGAGCAGTTCCTC. Its protein is CASTQRGNEQFL.

The V and J genes are TRBV7-3 and TRBJ1-2, with D possibly being TRBD1 (5 bases). The CDR3 length is 12 residues. The germline V gene encodes CDR1 SGHTA and CDR2 FQGTGA. The ends were cut back, 5 bases at V and 10 bases at J, with 14 bases in the middle. In DNA, the CDR3 is TGTGCCAGCAGCGAAGATAGGGGCAACTACACCTTC. As protein: CASSEDRGNYTF.

This sequence joins TRBV5-1 and TRBJ1-5, with a tentative D call TRBD1 (5 bases). CDR3 size: 16 residues. Trimming took off 1 base at V and 3 bases at J, with 14 bases between the two ends. Germline loops: CDR1 SGHRS, CDR2 YFSETQ. The CDR3 reads CASSLFGREANQPQHF. The CDR3 DNA sequence: TGCGCCAGCAGCTTGTTCGGCAGGGAGGCCAATCAGCCCCAGCATTTT.

A word on this clonotype: The missing conserved phenylalanine or tryptophan at the end of this CDR3 makes a read error likely. The rearrangement links TRBV3-1 to TRBJ1-2; D gene uncertain. This CDR3 contains 14 residues. The V and J ends lost 1 base and 1 base respectively, with 7 bases between them. In germline, CDR1 is LGHDT, CDR2 YNNKEL (reference sequence). The CDR3 region is CASSQGPDNYGYTC. The CDR3 DNA is TGTGCCAGCAGCCAAGGACCGGATAACTATGGCTACACCTGC.

This clonotype was seen many times. DNA for the CDR3: TGCGCCAGCAGCTTGGGGGGGAGCTCCGAGCAGTACTTC. The encoded protein is CASSLGGSSEQYF. The chain has TRBV5-1 and TRBJ2-7; D is perhaps TRBD1 or TRBD2 (5 bases each). Trimming shortened V by 0 bases and J by 6 bases, and 10 bases separated the two germline ends. Germline V gives CDR1 SGHRS, CDR2 YFSETQ. The CDR3 is made up of 13 amino acids.

Of note for this clonotype: A much larger clone is a single base away; this may be a read error. The chain recombines TRBV10-3 with TRBJ2-5; 13 bases fit TRBD2. In germline, CDR1 is ENHRY, CDR2 SYGVKD. Trimming cost V 1 base and J 11 bases; bases outside gene matches: 4. This CDR3 spans 14 amino acids. CDR3: CAISEWTSGSEQYF. For the CDR3, the DNA is TGTGCCATCAGTGAGTGGACTAGCGGGAGTGAGCAGTACTTC.

This clonotype was observed many times. The chain combines TRBV12-3 or TRBV12-4 with TRBJ1-2; tentative D call: TRBD1 (6 bases). The CDR3 has 17 residues. Trimming cost V 5 bases and J 4 bases, with 23 bases left between them. In nucleotides, the CDR3 is TGTGCCAGCAGTCCCCGGGGTAACTCAGGGGAGGGCTATGGCTACACCTTC. Its translation: CASSPRGNSGEGYGYTF.

Only a few counts were recorded for this clonotype. The V gene is TRBV5-1, the J gene TRBJ2-3, with D perhaps matching TRBD1 (5 bases). Germline CDR1 and CDR2: SGHRS and YFSETQ. V lost 0 bases to trimming and J lost 0 bases, with 11 bases between them. This CDR3 spans 16 amino acids. CDR3 sequence (DNA): TGCGCCAGCAGCTTGGATGCAGGGCCTAGCACAGATACGCAGTATTTT. Protein product: CASSLDAGPSTDTQYF.

For this clonotype: One end of the junction does not line up with germline, which may come from a read error. This chain uses TRBV10-3 with TRBJ2-7, with a possible D match to TRBD1 (6 bases). This CDR3 region has 12 residues. Germline V lookup: CDR1 ENHRY, CDR2 SYGVKD. The CDR3 DNA sequence: TGTGCCAGCAGTGAGTCTTCTAGGACAGCCTACTTC. Translation: CASSESSRTAYF.

There are a few counts of this clonotype. The rearrangement uses TRBV7-2 and TRBJ2-5; 9 nucleotides align to TRBD2. Germline CDR1 SGHTA, CDR2 FQGNSA. The CDR3 extends over 18 amino acids. V lost 5 bases to trimming and J lost 1 base; unmatched junction nucleotides: 14. CDR3 sequence reads: CASSVRPVIAGVQETQYF. The CDR3, as DNA: TGTGCCAGCAGCGTCCGTCCCGTAATAGCGGGAGTCCAAGAGACCCAGTACTTC.

This clonotype has only one observation. A read error may explain this, as a much larger clone is one base away. The genes are TRBV20-1 and TRBJ2-7; TRBD2 matches at 10 bases. CDR3 size: 15 residues. In germline, CDR1 is DFQATT, CDR2 SNEGSKA (reference sequence). V lost 0 bases, J lost 6 bases, and 8 bases stayed unmatched. DNA for the CDR3: TGCAGTGCTAGAGAAGGAGGAGCGGGAGGGGGCGAGCAGTACTTC. Encoded protein: CSAREGGAGGGEQYF.

This clonotype has just a few counts. This chain connects TRBV28 to TRBJ2-2; 9 nucleotides agree with TRBD1. The CDR3 runs to 15 residues. V dropped 5 bases and J dropped 4; count of bases not matched to a gene: 5. Germline V gene sequence: CDR1 MDHEN, CDR2 SYDVKM. For the CDR3, the DNA is TGTGCCAGCAGTCGGACAGGGGCCTCCACCGGGGAGCTGTTTTTT. Encoded protein: CASSRTGASTGELFF.

CDR3 DNA sequence: TGTGCCAGCAGTGAACGACGGATTACGAACACTGAAGCTTTCTTT. Amino acid sequence: CASSERRITNTEAFF. The chain couples TRBV6-5 to TRBJ1-1; D gene unclear. Trimming cost V 5 bases and J 1 base, with 14 bases left between them. This CDR3 has 15 residues. Per the germline V gene, CDR1 is MNHEY and CDR2 is SVGAGI.

The chain links TRBV24-1 to TRBJ1-4; D not certain. The CDR3 runs to 12 residues. Trimming removed 2 bases at V and 8 bases at J, with 5 bases between. Germline CDR1 and CDR2: KGHDR and SFDVKD. This CDR3 is CATSDWEEKLFF. The CDR3 bases are TGTGCCACCAGTGATTGGGAGGAAAAACTGTTTTTT.

There are many counts of this clonotype. The rearrangement uses TRBV11-2 and TRBJ2-5; D is uncertain. The germline V and J ends were trimmed by 6 bases and 5 bases, with 10 bases remaining between them. Germline CDR1 is SGHAT and CDR2 is FQNNGV. This CDR3 is 12 amino acids long. The CDR3 here is CASSKNRETQYF. CDR3 nucleotide sequence: TGTGCCAGCAGTAAGAATCGGGAGACCCAGTACTTC.

The chain links TRBV5-1 to TRBJ2-1; 9 bases agree with TRBD2. The J call could be wrong; TRBJ2-7 is a better fit for the DNA end. Looked up from germline, CDR1 is SGHRS and CDR2 is YFSETQ. The CDR3 covers 15 residues. CDR3 sequence (DNA): TGCGCCAGCAGCTTAGGCGGGGGGGCCTACAATGAGCAGTACTTC. Translated: CASSLGGGAYNEQYF.

The chain combines TRBV6-6 with TRBJ2-5; maybe TRBD1 (8 bases). This CDR3 region has 15 residues. V gave up 2 bases and J gave up 1 base, with 11 bases separating them. The germline gives CDR1 MNHNY, CDR2 SVGAGI (reference sequence). CDR3 loop: CASSYHRGGQETQYF. In DNA, the CDR3 is TGTGCCAGCAGTTACCACAGGGGGGGCCAAGAGACCCAGTACTTC.

J is TRBJ2-7 and V is TRBV7-2; weak D call: TRBD2 (5 bases). The length of the CDR3 is 15 residues. Trimming shortened V by 5 bases and J by 6 bases, and 20 bases separated the two germline ends. CDR1 SGHTA and CDR2 FQGNSA come from the germline V gene. CDR3 sequence: CASSGRGSVKGEQYF. The DNA of the CDR3 is TGTGCCAGCAGCGGACGTGGTAGCGTTAAGGGCGAGCAGTACTTC.

Notes on this clonotype: Its ends do not fully match the called genes, so a read error is possible. The J gene is TRBJ2-4, the V gene TRBV9; perhaps TRBD2 as D (6 bases). The DNA end is more similar to TRBJ2-7, so the J call may be wrong. CDR1 and CDR2 (germline): SGDLS, YYNGEE. The CDR3 loop spans 13 amino acids. The DNA of the CDR3 is TGTTCCAGCAGCGTAGGAGGGGAACACGAGCAGTACTTC. Translation gives CSSSVGGEHEQYF.